This TCR beta chain was captured by sequencing in a study of a mutant IDH1 vaccine in newly diagnosed glioma. Germline V CDR1 and CDR2: SGHTA, FQGNSA. The CDR3 loop spans 16 amino acids. The trim removed 5 bases at V and 5 bases at J, leaving 8 bases unmatched. The assay was immunoSEQ multiplex PCR, and TCRdb's table has in-frame clones only and misses some. This sample yields tens of thousands of clones, of which 75% to 90% are seen a single time; roughly 4% belongs to the top ten. Notes on this clone: What it binds is not known.

Time point specified: week 47, end of study. Doses consisted of 300 ug of mutant IDH1 20-mer peptide each, paired with topical imiquimod. The patients received vaccinations eight times, in weeks 1, 3, 5, 7, 11, 15, 19 and 23. The material was PBMCs, obtained from a glioma patient whose treatment included an IDH1 peptide vaccine. This sequence was found in a man between 25 and 39 years old with glioma. The genes are TRBV7-2 and TRBJ2-1; 11 bases map to TRBD2. CDR3 DNA: TGTGCCAGCAGCACAGCGGTAGCGGGGGGGCACAATGAGCAGTTCTTC. The encoded protein is CASSTAVAGGHNEQFF.